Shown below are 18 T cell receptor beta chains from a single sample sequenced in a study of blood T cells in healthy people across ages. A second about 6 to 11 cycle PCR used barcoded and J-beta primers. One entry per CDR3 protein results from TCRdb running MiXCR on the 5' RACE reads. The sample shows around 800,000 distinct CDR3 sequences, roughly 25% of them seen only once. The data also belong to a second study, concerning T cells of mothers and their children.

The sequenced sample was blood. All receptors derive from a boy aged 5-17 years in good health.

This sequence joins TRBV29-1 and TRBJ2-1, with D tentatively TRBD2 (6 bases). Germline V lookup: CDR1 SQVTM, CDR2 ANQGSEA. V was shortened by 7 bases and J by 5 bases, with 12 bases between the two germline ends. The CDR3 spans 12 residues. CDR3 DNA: TGCAGCGGGCGGGGTTCTAACAATGAGCAGTTCTTC. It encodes CSGRGSNNEQFF.

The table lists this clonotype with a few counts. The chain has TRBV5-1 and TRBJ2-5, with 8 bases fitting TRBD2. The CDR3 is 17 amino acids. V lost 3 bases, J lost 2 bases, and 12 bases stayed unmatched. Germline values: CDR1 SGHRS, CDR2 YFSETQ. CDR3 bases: TGCGCCAGCAGCTGGTCCGGGACTAGTATACCGCAAGAGACCCAGTACTTC. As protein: CASSWSGTSIPQETQYF.

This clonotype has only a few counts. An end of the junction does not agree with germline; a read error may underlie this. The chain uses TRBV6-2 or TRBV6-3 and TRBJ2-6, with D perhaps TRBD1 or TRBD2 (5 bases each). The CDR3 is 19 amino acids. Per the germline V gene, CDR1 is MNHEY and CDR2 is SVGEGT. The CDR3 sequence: CASSYSVRANSSGADVLTF. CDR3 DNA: TGTGCCAGCAGTTACTCGGTGAGGGCGAACTCCTCTGGGGCCGACGTCCTGACTTTC.

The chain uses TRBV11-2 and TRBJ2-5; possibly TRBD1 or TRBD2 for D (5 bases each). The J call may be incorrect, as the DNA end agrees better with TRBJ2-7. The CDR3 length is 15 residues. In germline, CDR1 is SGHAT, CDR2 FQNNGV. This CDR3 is CASSLRGRSSYEQYF. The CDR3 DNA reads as TGTGCCAGCAGCCTTCGGGGCCGAAGCTCCTACGAGCAGTACTTC.

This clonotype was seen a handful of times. In DNA form, the CDR3 reads TGCGCCAGCAGCTTAGACGGGGGGAACCAAGATACGCAGTATTTT. Its protein product is CASSLDGGNQDTQYF. This rearrangement joins TRBV5-1 to TRBJ2-3, with 7 positions matching TRBD2. The germline V gene has CDR1 SGHRS and CDR2 YFSETQ. Trimming took 2 bases from V and 5 from J; bases not matched to a gene: 8. The CDR3 is 15 amino acids.

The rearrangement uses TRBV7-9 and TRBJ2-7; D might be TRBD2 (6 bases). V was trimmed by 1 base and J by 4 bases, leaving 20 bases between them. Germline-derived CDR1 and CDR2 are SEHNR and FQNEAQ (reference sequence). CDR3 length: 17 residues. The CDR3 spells CASSLEKFGGKSYEQYF. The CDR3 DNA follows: TGTGCCAGCAGCTTAGAGAAGTTTGGAGGGAAAAGTTACGAGCAGTACTTC.

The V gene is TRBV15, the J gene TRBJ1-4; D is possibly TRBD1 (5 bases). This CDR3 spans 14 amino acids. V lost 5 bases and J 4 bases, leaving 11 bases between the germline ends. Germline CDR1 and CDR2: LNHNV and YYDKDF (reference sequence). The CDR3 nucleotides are TGTGCCACCAGCTCCGGGGCTTATAATGAAAAACTGTTTTTT. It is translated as CATSSGAYNEKLFF.

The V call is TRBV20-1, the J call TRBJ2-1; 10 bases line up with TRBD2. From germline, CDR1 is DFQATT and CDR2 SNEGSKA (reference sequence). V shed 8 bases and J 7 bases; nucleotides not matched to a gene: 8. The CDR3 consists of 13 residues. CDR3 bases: TGCAGTTCTACTAGCGGGGTTGTGAATGAGCAGTTCTTC. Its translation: CSSTSGVVNEQFF.

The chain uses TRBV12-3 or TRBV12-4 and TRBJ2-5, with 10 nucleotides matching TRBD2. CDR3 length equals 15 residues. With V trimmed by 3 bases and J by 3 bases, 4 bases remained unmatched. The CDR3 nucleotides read TGTGCCAGCAGTTTCAGCGGGGGGGCAGAAGAGACCCAGTACTTC. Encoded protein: CASSFSGGAEETQYF.

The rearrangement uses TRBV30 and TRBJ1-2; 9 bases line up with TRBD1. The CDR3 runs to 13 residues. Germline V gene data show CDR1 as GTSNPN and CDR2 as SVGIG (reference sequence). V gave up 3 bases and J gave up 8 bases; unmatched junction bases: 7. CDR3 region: CAWRSEGQGGYTF. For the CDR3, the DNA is TGTGCCTGGAGATCGGAGGGACAGGGAGGCTACACCTTC.

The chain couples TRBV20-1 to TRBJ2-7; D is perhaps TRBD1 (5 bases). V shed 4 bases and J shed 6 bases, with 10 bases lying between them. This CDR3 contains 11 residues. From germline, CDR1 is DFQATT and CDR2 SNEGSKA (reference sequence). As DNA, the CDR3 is TGCAGTGCTATGGGGCCGTCCGAGCAGTACTTC. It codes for CSAMGPSEQYF.

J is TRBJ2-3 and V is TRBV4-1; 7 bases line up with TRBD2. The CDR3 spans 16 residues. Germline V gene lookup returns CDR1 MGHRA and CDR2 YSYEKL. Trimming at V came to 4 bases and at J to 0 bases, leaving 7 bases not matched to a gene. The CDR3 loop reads CASSPVGTTSTDTQYF. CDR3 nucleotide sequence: TGCGCCAGCAGCCCAGTCGGGACTACTAGCACAGATACGCAGTATTTT.

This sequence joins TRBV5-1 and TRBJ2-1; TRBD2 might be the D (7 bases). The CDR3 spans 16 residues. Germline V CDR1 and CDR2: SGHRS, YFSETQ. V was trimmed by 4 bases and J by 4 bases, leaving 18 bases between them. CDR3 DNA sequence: TGCGCCAGCAGCGGGGGCTCTAGCGGTGTATACAATGAGCAGTTCTTC. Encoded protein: CASSGGSSGVYNEQFF.

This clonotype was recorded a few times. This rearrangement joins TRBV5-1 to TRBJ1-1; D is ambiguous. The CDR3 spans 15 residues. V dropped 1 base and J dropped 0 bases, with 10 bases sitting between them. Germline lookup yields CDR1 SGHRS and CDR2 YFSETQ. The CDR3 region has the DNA TGCGCCAGCAGCTTGTTAGGGAGAGTGAACACTGAAGCTTTCTTT. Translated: CASSLLGRVNTEAFF. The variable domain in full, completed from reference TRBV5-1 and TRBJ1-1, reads KAGVTQTPRYLIKTRGQQVTLSCSPISGHRSVSWYQQTPGQGLQFLFEYFSETQRNKGNFPGRFSGRQFSNSRSEMNVSTLELGDSALYLCASSLLGRVNTEAFFGQGTRLTVV.

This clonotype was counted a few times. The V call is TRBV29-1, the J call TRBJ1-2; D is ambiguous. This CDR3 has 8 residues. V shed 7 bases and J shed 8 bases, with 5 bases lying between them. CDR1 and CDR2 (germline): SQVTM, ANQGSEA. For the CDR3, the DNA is TGCAGCGACGGAGGCTACACCTTC. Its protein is CSDGGYTF.

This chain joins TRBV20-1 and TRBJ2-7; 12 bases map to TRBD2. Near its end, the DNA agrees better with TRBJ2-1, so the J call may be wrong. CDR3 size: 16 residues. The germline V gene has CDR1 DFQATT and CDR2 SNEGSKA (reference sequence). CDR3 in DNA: TGCAGTGCTCCGACCCGACTAGCGGGGGCCTACAATGAGCAGTTCTTC. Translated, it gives CSAPTRLAGAYNEQFF.

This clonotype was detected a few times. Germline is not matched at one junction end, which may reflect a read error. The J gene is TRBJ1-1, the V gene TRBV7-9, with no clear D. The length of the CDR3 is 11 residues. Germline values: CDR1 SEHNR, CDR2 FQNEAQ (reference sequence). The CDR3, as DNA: TGTGCCAGCGGCTTGCACACTGAAGCTTTCTTT. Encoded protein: CASGLHTEAFF.

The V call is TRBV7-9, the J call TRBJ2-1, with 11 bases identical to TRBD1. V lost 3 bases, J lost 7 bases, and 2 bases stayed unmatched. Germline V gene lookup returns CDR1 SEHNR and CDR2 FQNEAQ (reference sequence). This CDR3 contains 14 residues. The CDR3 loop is CASSFWDRGNEQFF. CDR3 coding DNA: TGTGCCAGCAGCTTTTGGGACAGGGGGAATGAGCAGTTCTTC.